This T cell receptor beta chain is from a study of CD8 T cells in ankylosing spondylitis (dated by TCRdb to 2016 to 2017). At the level of the whole study: The study profiled T cell receptor beta repertoires in healthy donors and ankylosing spondylitis patients to find disease-linked TCR variants. In total, the full study cohort was made up of roughly 100 healthy donors and 25 to 30 ankylosing spondylitis patients. Peripheral blood was sampled, and synovial fluid was also collected from ankylosing spondylitis patients.

General findings and caveats noted by the study authors: The disease-linked clones had a CD8+ phenotype and were found at relatively low frequencies in peripheral blood. Blood from ankylosing spondylitis patients appeared to be characterized by a TCR beta motif made up of under ten highly homologous amino acid variants. The disease-linked clones were reported to be significantly enriched in matched synovial fluid samples from ankylosing spondylitis patients. Some motif variants were previously reported in synovial fluid and blood of reactive arthritis patients, suggesting common disease-initiation mechanisms.

The sequencing machine was an Illumina HiSeq 2500. Quantitative 5'-RACE with molecular barcodes was used to prepare TCR beta libraries. In the original analysis: To identify disease-linked TCR variants, a new computational method was used, one built on a probabilistic model of VDJ rearrangement. TCRdb trimmed the raw reads at Q25, called clones with MiXCR and kept productive beta chains. Entries that share a CDR3 protein sequence are merged under the most common genes and DNA. These V and J calls derive from TCRdb rather than the authors' analysis. This sample comprises about 390,000 distinct CDR3 sequences, around 24% of them detected only once. The ten largest make up approximately 15% of the sample. As regards this clonotype: The specificity of this receptor is unknown. Per-nucleotide qualities are absent, and no much larger clonotype sits a single base away.

The sample consisted of blood, either unsorted or a sorted T cell fraction (not recorded which). This clonotype was sampled from a male donor with ankylosing spondylitis.

The CDR3 reads as follows: CASSDLGETQYF. The nucleotide sequence is TGTGCCAGCAGCGACTTGGGGGAGACCCAGTACTTC. The sequence joins TRBV7-3 to TRBJ2-5; too little of a D gene remains to name it. CDR1 is given as SGHTA and CDR2 as FQGTGA, both from the germline V gene. Taken from cysteine to phenylalanine, the CDR3 has 12 residues. Just the 36-base CDR3 DNA is kept, in frame starting at base 1. V loses 5 bases of germline sequence and J loses 5 bases, and the interval between the two ends is 9 bases.